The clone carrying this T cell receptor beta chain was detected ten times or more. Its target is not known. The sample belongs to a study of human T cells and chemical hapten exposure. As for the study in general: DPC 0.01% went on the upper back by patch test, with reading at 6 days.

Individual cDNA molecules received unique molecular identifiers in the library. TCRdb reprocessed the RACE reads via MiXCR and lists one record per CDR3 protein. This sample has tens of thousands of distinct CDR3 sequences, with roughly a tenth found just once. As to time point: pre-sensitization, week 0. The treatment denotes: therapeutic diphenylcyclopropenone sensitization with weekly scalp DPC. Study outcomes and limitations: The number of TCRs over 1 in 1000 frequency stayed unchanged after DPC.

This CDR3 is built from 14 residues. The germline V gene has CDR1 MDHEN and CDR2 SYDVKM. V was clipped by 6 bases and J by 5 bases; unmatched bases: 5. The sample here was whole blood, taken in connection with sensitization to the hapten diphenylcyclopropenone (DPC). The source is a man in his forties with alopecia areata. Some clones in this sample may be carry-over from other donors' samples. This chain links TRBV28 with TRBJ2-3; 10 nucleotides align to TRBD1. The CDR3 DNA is TGTGCCAGCAGCCTAGGACAGGGGGGAGATACGCAGTATTTT. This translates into CASSLGQGGDTQYF.